Listed here are 17 T cell receptor beta chains from one sample, sequenced in a study of shared clonotypes between healthy human individuals. Repertoires were generated with immunoSEQ multiplex PCR, while TCRdb's copy carries only in-frame clones and drops some. This table has 2 million to 2.5 million clones, 85% to 95% appearing once. Sequenced: naive CD4+ T cells from PBMCs. The subset: CD45RA+ positively selected. The receptors derive from a man aged 18 to 30 in good health. Some clones in this sample may be carry-over from other donors' samples.

This clone was observed a single time. Other DNA sequences in the sample encode the same CDR3. The chain couples TRBV19 to TRBJ2-3; unclear D gene. Germline assignment: CDR1 LNHDA and CDR2 SQIVND (reference sequence). Trimming cost V 3 bases and J 0 bases, with 4 bases left between them. The CDR3 spans 13 residues. The DNA for the CDR3 is TGTGCCAGTAGTATCGGCAGCACAGATACGCAGTATTTT. As protein: CASSIGSTDTQYF.

The chain uses TRBV19 and TRBJ2-1; D is possibly TRBD1 or TRBD2 (6 bases each). V dropped 3 bases and J dropped 0 bases, with 9 bases sitting between them. The germline CDR1 and CDR2 sequences are LNHDA and SQIVND (reference sequence). The CDR3 runs to 15 residues. The CDR3 nucleotides are TGTGCCAGTAGTATTCGGGGGCTCTCCTACAATGAGCAGTTCTTC. Translated: CASSIRGLSYNEQFF.

The V call is TRBV5-1, the J call TRBJ2-7; the match to TRBD2 covers 11 bases. Germline-derived CDR1 and CDR2 are SGHRS and YFSETQ. The CDR3 is 16 residues long. The trim removed 1 base at V and 1 base at J, leaving 4 bases unmatched. CDR3: CASSLTSGSMSYEQYF. For the CDR3, the DNA is TGCGCCAGCAGCTTGACTAGCGGGAGTATGTCCTACGAGCAGTACTTC.

This clone was found once. This chain uses TRBV5-4 with TRBJ2-7; TRBD2 agrees at 9 bases. V shed 5 bases and J 5 bases; nucleotides not matched to a gene: 11. Germline CDR1 and CDR2: SGHNT and YYREEE (reference sequence). CDR3 length: 15 amino acids. CDR3: CASSVIAGDLDEQYF. Written as DNA, the CDR3 is TGTGCCAGCAGTGTGATAGCGGGAGATTTGGACGAGCAGTACTTC.

The chain combines TRBV5-5 with TRBJ2-7; TRBD2 aligns across 14 bases. This CDR3 contains 13 residues. Germline CDR1 and CDR2: SGHKS and YYEKEE (reference sequence). With V trimmed by 9 bases and J by 6 bases, 5 bases remained unmatched. This CDR3 reads CATRLAGGGEQYF. CDR3 sequence (DNA): TGTGCCACCCGACTAGCGGGAGGGGGCGAGCAGTACTTC.

On this clone itself: Other DNA sequences from this sample encode an identical CDR3 as well. CDR3 sequence reads: CASSPGQGSYNEQFF. In DNA form, the CDR3 reads TGTGCCAGCTCTCCCGGACAGGGGTCCTACAATGAGCAGTTCTTC. The rearrangement links TRBV18 to TRBJ2-1, with TRBD1 identical over 9 bases. Germline V gene lookup returns CDR1 KGHSH and CDR2 LQKENI. The CDR3 runs 15 residues. The J segment lost 1 base and the V segment lost 6 bases, leaving 4 bases of the junction unmatched.

This sequence joins TRBV7-3 and TRBJ2-1; TRBD2 matches at 9 bases. V lost 5 bases, J lost 6 bases, and 8 bases stayed unmatched. This CDR3 has 15 residues. CDR1 SGHTA and CDR2 FQGTGA come from the germline V gene. CDR3 sequence (DNA): TGTGCCAGCAGCCCCTCTAGCGGGACTGGCAATGAGCAGTTCTTC. Its protein product is CASSPSSGTGNEQFF.

The chain links TRBV2 to TRBJ2-6; 8 nucleotides match TRBD1. Losses at the gene ends were 6 bases for V and 0 bases for J; bases not matched to a gene: 7. CDR3 length equals 17 residues. The germline gives CDR1 SNHLY, CDR2 FYNNEI. CDR3 sequence: CASRLGQGGSGANVLTF. The CDR3 bases are TGTGCCAGCAGACTAGGACAGGGTGGCTCTGGGGCCAACGTCCTGACTTTC.

V usage is TRBV28 and J usage is TRBJ2-7; D may be TRBD2 (6 bases). Germline V gene sequence: CDR1 MDHEN, CDR2 SYDVKM. CDR3 length equals 13 residues. Trimming left V 3 bases short and J 3 bases short, with 9 bases between. The CDR3 region is CASSFGTLYEQYF. The CDR3 coding sequence is TGTGCCAGCAGTTTTGGGACTCTCTACGAGCAGTACTTC.

V gene TRBV11-3 combines with J gene TRBJ2-3; TRBD2 agrees at 8 bases. V lost 5 bases and J lost 9; bases outside the gene matches: 4. CDR1 and CDR2 from the germline V gene are SGHNT and YENEEA. The CDR3 loop spans 12 amino acids. The chain's CDR3 is CASSASGSTQYF. The DNA of the CDR3 is TGTGCCAGCAGCGCGAGCGGGAGCACGCAGTATTTT.

The chain combines TRBV5-1 with TRBJ2-1, with 9 bases aligning to TRBD1. CDR3 length: 16 residues. Trimming took 3 bases from V and 8 from J; bases not matched to a gene: 12. CDR1 SGHRS and CDR2 YFSETQ come from the germline V gene. CDR3 protein: CASSSTGGRGKDEQFF. The DNA of the CDR3 is TGCGCCAGCAGCTCTACAGGGGGCCGGGGTAAAGATGAGCAGTTCTTC.

This clone came up once. The V call is TRBV18, the J call TRBJ2-2; D unclear. This CDR3 is built from 13 residues. Germline V lookup: CDR1 KGHSH, CDR2 LQKENI. The germline V and J ends were trimmed by 2 bases and 8 bases, with 9 bases remaining between them. The CDR3 spells CASSPRLVGELFF. The CDR3, as DNA: TGTGCCAGCTCACCAAGACTTGTAGGGGAGCTGTTTTTT. Drawing the rest from reference TRBV18 and TRBJ2-2, the complete variable domain is NAGVMQNPRHLVRRRGQEARLRCSPMKGHSHVYWYRQLPEEGLKFMVYLQKENIIDESGMPKERFSAEFPKEGPSILRIQQVVRGDSAAYFCASSPRLVGELFFGEGSRLTVL.

The gene calls are TRBV2 and TRBJ1-4; TRBD1 aligns across 8 bases. V shed 4 bases, J shed 8 bases, and the junction held 9 bases outside the gene matches. CDR3 length equals 15 residues. CDR1 and CDR2 from the germline V gene are SNHLY and FYNNEI. CDR3 amino acids: CASSGSFGQGEKLFF. The DNA of the CDR3 is TGTGCCAGCAGTGGGAGTTTCGGACAGGGAGAAAAACTGTTTTTT.

This chain uses TRBV9 with TRBJ1-1; D is perhaps TRBD1 (5 bases). V was pared by 4 bases and J by 10 bases, with 17 bases between. The germline V gene has CDR1 SGDLS and CDR2 YYNGEE. The CDR3 is made up of 13 amino acids. CDR3 nucleotide sequence: TGTGCCAGCAGCCGTAGGCAGGGAACCGGAGCTTTCTTT. Amino acids: CASSRRQGTGAFF. The full variable domain, in which reference TRBV9 and TRBJ1-1 provide the parts outside the CDR3, is DSGVTQTPKHLITATGQRVTLRCSPRSGDLSVYWYQQSLDQGLQFLIQYYNGEERAKGNILERFSAQQFPDLHSELNLSSLELGDSALYFCASSRRQGTGAFFGQGTRLTVV.

This clone was observed once. Its ends do not fully match the called genes, so a read error is possible. The sample has other DNA sequences that encode this CDR3 too. The V call is TRBV10-3, the J call TRBJ1-2; 7 bases fit TRBD1. The CDR3 is 14 residues long. CDR1 is ENHRY and CDR2 is SYGVKD in the germline V gene. The CDR3 DNA reads as TGCGCCATCAGCGGACAGGCTACGAACTATGGCTACACCTTC. This codes for CAISGQATNYGYTF.

This clone was counted a few times. The V gene is TRBV28, the J gene TRBJ1-2, with a possible D match to TRBD1 (5 bases). CDR3 length: 12 residues. V lost 6 bases and J lost 7, with 12 bases in between. The germline CDR1 and CDR2 sequences are MDHEN and SYDVKM. The CDR3 reads CASRNLGGGYTF. CDR3 DNA sequence: TGTGCCAGCAGAAACCTGGGGGGTGGCTACACCTTC.

This clone was recorded only once. Other DNA sequences in the same sample also yield this CDR3. This sequence joins TRBV9 and TRBJ1-1; D call uncertain. With 0 bases removed from V and 3 bases from J, the gap between germline ends came to 6 bases. The CDR3 is made up of 13 amino acids. The V gene's germline CDR1 is SGDLS and CDR2 YYNGEE. The CDR3 spells CASSVGGDTEAFF. The CDR3 coding sequence is TGTGCCAGCAGCGTAGGCGGGGACACTGAAGCTTTCTTT.